These 22 T cell receptor beta chains were sequenced from one sample in a study of T cell responses to AZD1222 COVID-19 vaccine. Assay: immunoSEQ multiplex PCR; the TCRdb copy retains only in-frame clones and omits some. The repertoire holds roughly 150,000 clones, with 90% to 95% as singletons. Sequenced material: peripheral blood, taken 28 days after the second AZD1222 dose. The receptors were sampled from an adult who received the AZD1222 COVID-19 vaccine.

This chain connects TRBV7-2 to TRBJ2-3; the D gene could be TRBD1 or TRBD2 (6 bases each). This CDR3 contains 13 residues. Germline V CDR1 and CDR2: SGHTA, FQGNSA. The germline V and J ends were trimmed by 4 bases and 4 bases, with 9 bases remaining between them. The CDR3 here is CASSYGGSDTQYF. CDR3 nucleotide sequence: TGTGCCAGCAGCTACGGGGGCTCAGATACGCAGTATTTT.

The chain is built from TRBV25-1 and TRBJ2-7; weak D call: TRBD2 (5 bases). This CDR3 is built from 13 residues. Trimming shortened V by 3 bases and J by 7 bases, and 13 bases separated the two germline ends. Germline CDR1 reads MGHDK; CDR2 reads SYGVNS. The CDR3 is CASSEVKAGEQYF. The CDR3 region has the DNA TGTGCCAGCAGTGAGGTTAAGGCGGGTGAGCAGTACTTC.

As DNA, the CDR3 is TGCGCCAGCAGCCAAGAGGGGACTCCGATCTCCTACAATGAGCAGTTCTTC. This encodes CASSQEGTPISYNEQFF. This chain joins TRBV4-1 and TRBJ2-1, with a possible D match to TRBD2 (6 bases). The CDR3 length is 17 residues. The V end lost 0 bases, the J end lost 0 bases, and 12 bases lay between the germline ends. Germline V gene data show CDR1 as MGHRA and CDR2 as YSYEKL.

The gene calls are TRBV3-1 (or the pseudogene TRBV3-2) and TRBJ1-1, with D uncertain. V was shortened by 2 bases and J by 5 bases, with 9 bases between the two germline ends. The CDR3 contains 13 residues. Per the germline V gene, CDR1 is LGHDT and CDR2 is YNNKEL (reference sequence). CDR3 sequence (DNA): TGTGCCAGCAGCCAATTATTGGGAACTGAAGCTTTCTTT. Its protein is CASSQLLGTEAFF.

The genes are TRBV7-9 and TRBJ1-1; no reliable D call. This CDR3 has 16 residues. CDR1 SEHNR and CDR2 FQNEAQ come from the germline V gene (reference sequence). V lost 4 bases, J lost 3 bases, and 18 bases lay in between. In DNA, the CDR3 is TGTGCCAGCAGCTCATCAGTTGGCAAAACGTACACTGAAGCTTTCTTT. Residues: CASSSSVGKTYTEAFF.

This clone showed up just once. This sequence joins TRBV6-2 or TRBV6-3 and TRBJ1-1; no reliable D call. Between the trimmed V and J ends, which lost 1 base and 3 bases, there was a span of 12 bases. The germline V gene has CDR1 MNHEY and CDR2 SVGEGT. The CDR3 loop spans 15 amino acids. The DNA for the CDR3 is TGTGCCAGCAGTTACTTCTCCAAACCGTACACTGAAGCTTTCTTT. Amino acids: CASSYFSKPYTEAFF.

This chain's CDR3 is CASALGNTEAFF. As DNA, the CDR3 is TGTGCCAGTGCTCTTGGGAACACTGAAGCTTTCTTT. The chain has TRBV19 and TRBJ1-1; D is undetermined. The CDR3 has 12 amino acids. V was pared by 8 bases and J by 1 base, with 8 bases between. Germline V gene data show CDR1 as LNHDA and CDR2 as SQIVND (reference sequence).

J is TRBJ1-4 and V is TRBV6-4, with a possible D match to TRBD1 (5 bases). The CDR3 is 16 residues long. V lost 6 bases, J lost 3 bases, and 17 bases lay in between. Germline CDR1 and CDR2: MRHNA and SNTAGT. CDR3 DNA sequence: TGTGCCAGCAGCCCCACCGTAGGGGCGGCTAATGAAAAACTGTTTTTT. Its translation is CASSPTVGAANEKLFF.

The chain links TRBV3-1 (or the pseudogene TRBV3-2) to TRBJ2-1, with a tentative D call TRBD1 (5 bases). The germline CDR1 and CDR2 sequences are LGHDT and YNNKEL (reference sequence). V dropped 2 bases and J dropped 8 bases, with 10 bases sitting between them. The CDR3 runs 13 residues. CDR3 DNA sequence: TGTGCCAGCAGCCAAACGCAGGGCCATGAGCAGTTCTTC. It encodes CASSQTQGHEQFF.

J is TRBJ2-7 and V is TRBV19; D remains unclear. Trimming removed 3 bases at V and 2 bases at J, with 11 bases between. The CDR3 consists of 14 residues. Germline assignment: CDR1 LNHDA and CDR2 SQIVND (reference sequence). The CDR3 DNA is TGTGCCAGTAGTATTTTGCGCGGAACCTACGAGCAGTACTTC. Translated: CASSILRGTYEQYF.

The chain uses TRBV2 and TRBJ1-1; TRBD1 matches at 7 bases. J was trimmed by 10 bases and V by 8 bases; bases with no gene match: 4. This CDR3 is 10 amino acids long. CDR1 is SNHLY, CDR2 FYNNEI, per germline. The CDR3 loop reads CASLTGRAFF. The DNA of the CDR3 is TGTGCCAGCCTGACAGGGAGAGCTTTCTTT.

The chain couples TRBV28 to TRBJ2-1; D is perhaps TRBD2 (5 bases). From germline, CDR1 is MDHEN and CDR2 SYDVKM. The CDR3 is 13 residues long. V was shortened by 2 bases and J by 4 bases, with 6 bases between the two germline ends. The CDR3 region has the DNA TGTGCCAGCAGTTTACCGGGGTACAATGAGCAGTTCTTC. This encodes CASSLPGYNEQFF.

The V and J genes are TRBV11-2 and TRBJ2-1; D is uncertain. Germline CDR1 is SGHAT and CDR2 is FQNNGV. CDR3 length: 11 residues. V shed 1 base and J shed 14 bases, with 9 bases lying between them. CDR3 nucleotide sequence: TGTGCCAGCAGCTTAGGGCCTCGCGAGTTCTTC. Translating gives CASSLGPREFF.

A note on this clone: Distinct nucleotide sequences in the sample also encode this CDR3. In DNA, the CDR3 is TGTGCCAGCTCACCGAGAGACACTGAAGCTTTCTTT. Protein: CASSPRDTEAFF. The chain links TRBV18 to TRBJ1-1, with unresolved D. The CDR3 consists of 12 residues. V lost 3 bases and J 3 bases, leaving 5 bases between the germline ends. Per the germline V gene, CDR1 is KGHSH and CDR2 is LQKENI.

The chain is built from TRBV6-5 and TRBJ2-5; D ambiguous. Trimming cost V 6 bases and J 7 bases, with 9 bases left between them. The CDR3 length is 11 residues. Germline V gives CDR1 MNHEY, CDR2 SVGAGI. The CDR3 region has the DNA TGTGCCAGCAGAGGTGAGGTGACCCAGTACTTC. Its protein is CASRGEVTQYF.

This clone came up once. V usage is TRBV6-2 or TRBV6-3 and J usage is TRBJ1-5; no firm D call. Germline lookup yields CDR1 MNHEY and CDR2 SVGEGT. There are 12 residues in the CDR3. V was trimmed by 6 bases and J by 3 bases, leaving 6 bases between them. CDR3 DNA: TGTGCCAGCAGCCCCGACAATCAGCCCCAGCATTTT. Translating it yields CASSPDNQPQHF.

The chain recombines TRBV9 with TRBJ2-7, with 9 bases matching TRBD2. The V gene end was trimmed by 0 bases and the J gene end by 6 bases; junction bases not matched to a gene: 7. Germline V CDR1 and CDR2: SGDLS, YYNGEE. This CDR3 has 15 residues. The CDR3 reads CASSVGGRAEGEQYF. CDR3 bases: TGTGCCAGCAGCGTAGGCGGGAGGGCCGAGGGCGAGCAGTACTTC.

This chain uses TRBV12-5 with TRBJ1-3; D not resolved. Trimming removed 6 bases from V and 0 bases from J, with 6 bases in between. Germline V gene data show CDR1 as LGHNT and CDR2 as FRNRAP. The CDR3 runs to 13 residues. The CDR3: CASGYSSGNTIYF. The CDR3 region has the DNA TGTGCTAGTGGCTATAGCTCTGGAAACACCATATATTTT.

The gene calls are TRBV5-4 and TRBJ1-3; D gene uncertain. Germline V gene lookup returns CDR1 SGHNT and CDR2 YYREEE (reference sequence). The CDR3 totals 14 residues. V was cut by 3 bases and J by 4 bases, with 11 bases left in between. The CDR3 bases are TGTGCCAGCAGCTATGGGGTCGGGGGAAACACCATATATTTT. It translates to CASSYGVGGNTIYF.

CDR3 sequence: CASSRDRVKNIQYF. In nucleotides, the CDR3 is TGTGCCAGCAGTCGGGACAGGGTCAAAAACATTCAGTACTTC. The chain couples TRBV3-1 (or the pseudogene TRBV3-2) to TRBJ2-4; 9 bases are a match to TRBD1. Germline CDR1 and CDR2: LGHDT and YNNKEL (reference sequence). The CDR3 extends over 14 amino acids. Trimming removed 6 bases from V and 3 bases from J; junction bases left unmatched: 3.

This clone has a handful of counts. The chain links TRBV30 to TRBJ1-6, with unresolved D. Trimming pared 1 base from V and 6 bases from J, leaving 4 bases between. The CDR3 covers 12 residues. Germline V lookup: CDR1 GTSNPN, CDR2 SVGIG (reference sequence). CDR3 nucleotide sequence: TGTGCCTGGAGTGGGGTTAATTCACCCCTCCACTTT. As protein: CAWSGVNSPLHF. The complete variable domain, with remaining parts taken from reference TRBV30 and TRBJ1-6, reads SQTIHQWPATLVQPVGSPLSLECTVEGTSNPNLYWYRQAAGRGLQLLFYSVGIGQISSEVPQNLSASRPQDRQFILSSKKLLLSDSGFYLCAWSGVNSPLHFGNGTRLTVT.

The genes are TRBV5-1 and TRBJ2-3; no clear D. CDR3 length: 13 residues. Deletions cut 0 bases from V and 2 bases from J, with 4 bases between. CDR1 and CDR2 from the germline V gene are SGHRS and YFSETQ. The CDR3 DNA reads as TGCGCCAGCAGCTTGGGATTCACAGATACGCAGTATTTT. Translation gives CASSLGFTDTQYF.